This T cell receptor (beta chain) is drawn from a study of shared clonotypes between healthy human individuals. The overall study: The study used three CD4 naive, three CD4 memory, two CD8 naive and one CD8 memory plate per donor. Study-wide results and caveats: Sampling covered blood only; tissue repertoires likely differ. About 5% of naive CD4 clonotypes were shared across several donors.

The CDR3 has 15 residues. Germline V gene data show CDR1 as SGHTA and CDR2 as FQGTGA. V trimming: 3 bases; J trimming: 5 bases; junction bases outside the gene matches: 8. At the deep level, the assay was run. Using immunoSEQ multiplex PCR, the repertoire was profiled, and TCRdb retains in-frame clones only, with some absent. The data show millions of clones, 85% to 95% seen once. Details on this clone: The antigen remains unidentified.

The sample consisted of naive CD4+ T cells sorted from blood. Subset reported: CD45RA+ positively selected. The genes are TRBV7-3 and TRBJ2-5, with 8 nucleotides matching TRBD1. The clonotype comes from a man between 18 and 35 years old in good health. In DNA form, the CDR3 reads TGTGCCAGCAGCTTGGACAGGGTAAAAGGGGAGACCCAGTACTTC. This encodes CASSLDRVKGETQYF.